The present TCR beta chain was sequenced within a study of blood T cell repertoires in COVID-19. Data came from immunoSEQ multiplex PCR; TCRdb stores just in-frame clones and leaves some out. Of under 200,000 clones listed, more than 65% are singletons. The V end was cut by 2 bases, the J end by 7 bases, with 12 bases between. This CDR3 spans 13 amino acids. Germline-derived CDR1 and CDR2 are KGHSH and LQKENI. The sequencing input was PBMCs or T cells enriched from blood (not recorded which). This clonotype was sampled from a man between 50 and 59 years old who had recovered from COVID-19. The genes are TRBV18 and TRBJ2-7; the D is unclear. In nucleotides, the CDR3 is TGTGCCAGCTCACCAGGAGAATTAAGGGAGCAGTACTTC. Its protein is CASSPGELREQYF. Complete variable domain (other parts from reference TRBV18 and TRBJ2-7): NAGVMQNPRHLVRRRGQEARLRCSPMKGHSHVYWYRQLPEEGLKFMVYLQKENIIDESGMPKERFSAEFPKEGPSILRIQQVVRGDSAAYFCASSPGELREQYFGPGTRLTVT.